This TCR beta chain was recovered during a study of chemoradiotherapy in HPV16-positive cancers. Libraries were prepared by immunoSEQ multiplex PCR; TCRdb keeps only in-frame clonotypes and omits some of them. The table records 30,000 to 40,000 clones, roughly nine tenths of them present only once. The ends were cut back, 0 bases at V and 9 bases at J, with 31 bases in the middle. The CDR3 is made up of 20 amino acids. CDR1 and CDR2 from the germline V gene are SGDLS and YYNGEE. The sample here was blood, taken from a patient who underwent chemoradiotherapy. V usage is TRBV9 and J usage is TRBJ1-3; D possibly corresponds to TRBD1 (6 bases). This sequence originates from a human donor with HPV-associated anogenital cancer. CDR3: CASSVGLSGHRLGYGGTIYF. The DNA for the CDR3 is TGTGCCAGCAGCGTAGGATTGTCGGGACACCGCCTAGGATATGGAGGCACCATATATTTT.